Each of the 16 T cell receptor beta chains below was sequenced from the same sample in a study of CD8+CD57+ T cells in acquired aplastic anemia. It was genomic DNA that served as the template for profiling TCR beta VDJ and CDR3. TCRdb ran MiXCR on the reads and lists one entry per CDR3 protein. Altogether about 180,000 distinct CDR3 sequences are present, approximately 49% being singletons, with the ten largest covering about 2.9%. Input material: sorted CD4+, CD8+, or CD8+CD57+ T cells (not recorded which) from PBMCs. The receptors stem from a human donor in good health.

CDR3 amino acids: CSARKQGSYEQYF. The CDR3 bases are TGCAGTGCTAGAAAACAGGGCTCCTACGAGCAGTACTTC. This rearrangement joins TRBV20-1 to TRBJ2-7; tentatively, D is TRBD1 (6 bases). V dropped 2 bases and J dropped 0 bases, with 8 bases sitting between them. CDR1 is DFQATT and CDR2 is SNEGSKA in the germline V gene (reference sequence). The CDR3 loop spans 13 amino acids.

This clonotype was observed many times. This chain links TRBV14 with TRBJ2-7; perhaps TRBD1 as D (6 bases). The CDR3 sequence is 15 residues long. Germline CDR1 and CDR2: SGHDN and FVKESK. V was shortened by 6 bases and J by 0 bases, with 15 bases between the two germline ends. The DNA for the CDR3 is TGTGCCAGCAGAGACGGCAGGGGCAGCTCCTACGAGCAGTACTTC. This translates into CASRDGRGSSYEQYF.

This chain connects TRBV9 to TRBJ2-1; 7 bases map to TRBD1. This CDR3 is 17 amino acids long. V trimming: 3 bases; J trimming: 2 bases; junction bases outside the gene matches: 11. CDR1 and CDR2 from the germline V gene are SGDLS and YYNGEE. CDR3 sequence reads: CASSGMGDSMAYNEQFF. The CDR3 DNA reads as TGTGCCAGCAGCGGGATGGGGGACAGCATGGCCTACAATGAGCAGTTCTTC. The full variable domain, rest sourced from reference TRBV9 and TRBJ2-1, is DSGVTQTPKHLITATGQRVTLRCSPRSGDLSVYWYQQSLDQGLQFLIQYYNGEERAKGNILERFSAQQFPDLHSELNLSSLELGDSALYFCASSGMGDSMAYNEQFFGPGTRLTVL.

This clonotype has a single count. The V and J genes are TRBV19 and TRBJ2-7; 10 bases are a match to TRBD2. CDR1 and CDR2 (germline): LNHDA, SQIVND (reference sequence). The CDR3 contains 14 residues. The junction had 6 bases not matched to a gene; V was cut back by 5 bases and J by 5 bases. In DNA, the CDR3 is TGTGCCAGTAGTCTAGCGGGAGACCGGAACGAGCAGTACTTC. Its protein product is CASSLAGDRNEQYF.

This chain connects TRBV7-8 to TRBJ2-7; D is perhaps TRBD2 (6 bases). Germline V gene sequence: CDR1 SGHVS, CDR2 FQNEAQ. V dropped 9 bases and J dropped 0 bases, with 15 bases sitting between them. The CDR3 spans 14 residues. CDR3 amino acids: CASSPLGGSYEQYF. The CDR3, as DNA: TGTGCCAGTAGCCCGCTCGGGGGCTCCTACGAGCAGTACTTC.

This clonotype was counted many times. V is TRBV5-1 and J is TRBJ2-2; unclear D gene. This CDR3 has 13 residues. V was cut by 1 base and J by 3 bases, with 4 bases left in between. Germline CDR1 and CDR2: SGHRS and YFSETQ. The CDR3 sequence is CASSLLYTGELFF. In DNA, the CDR3 is TGCGCCAGCAGCTTGCTATACACCGGGGAGCTGTTTTTT.

The CDR3: CASSQGRGGRNNEQFF. The CDR3 DNA sequence: TGCGCCAGCAGCCAAGGGCGAGGCGGGCGAAACAATGAGCAGTTCTTC. The rearrangement joins TRBV4-1 to TRBJ2-1; tentative D call: TRBD2 (5 bases). Trimming left V 1 base short and J 5 bases short, with 15 bases between. CDR3 size: 16 residues. Germline V gene lookup returns CDR1 MGHRA and CDR2 YSYEKL.

The chain recombines TRBV29-1 with TRBJ1-2; D not certain. The CDR3 runs to 15 residues. Trimming removed 2 bases from V and 1 base from J, with 14 bases in between. CDR1 SQVTM and CDR2 ANQGSEA come from the germline V gene. The CDR3, as DNA: TGCAGCGTTGAATTACGGCAGGTCTATAACTATGGCTACACCTTC. Translation gives CSVELRQVYNYGYTF.

J is TRBJ2-7 and V is TRBV2, with D perhaps matching TRBD1 (6 bases). The CDR3 runs 12 residues. CDR1 is SNHLY and CDR2 is FYNNEI in the germline V gene. Trimming cost V 5 bases and J 6 bases, with 11 bases left between them. The chain's CDR3 is CASSTGMGEQYF. In nucleotides, the CDR3 is TGTGCCAGCAGTACAGGGATGGGCGAGCAGTACTTC.

The V gene is TRBV19, the J gene TRBJ2-3; TRBD1 matches at 9 bases. J lost 2 bases, V lost 4 bases, and 4 bases had no gene match. CDR3 length: 15 amino acids. In germline, CDR1 is LNHDA, CDR2 SQIVND (reference sequence). CDR3 coding DNA: TGTGCCAGTAGTAGTCGACAGGGGGTCACAGATACGCAGTATTTT. Amino acid sequence: CASSSRQGVTDTQYF.

This clonotype was detected many times. DNA of the CDR3: TGTGCCAGCAGTTCGAGCGGGAGAGGGAACAATGAGCAGTTCTTC. Protein sequence: CASSSSGRGNNEQFF. The genes are TRBV6-6 and TRBJ2-1, with 8 bases fitting TRBD2. The V gene end was trimmed by 4 bases and the J gene end by 5 bases; junction bases not matched to a gene: 7. There are 15 residues in the CDR3. Germline V gene data show CDR1 as MNHNY and CDR2 as SVGAGI (reference sequence).

This clonotype showed up many times. This chain links TRBV20-1 with TRBJ1-6, with a tentative D call TRBD1 (5 bases). Germline loops: CDR1 DFQATT, CDR2 SNEGSKA (reference sequence). V was cut by 5 bases and J by 7 bases, with 18 bases left in between. This CDR3 has 15 residues. This chain's CDR3 is CSASESDTRNSPLHF. In DNA form, the CDR3 reads TGCAGTGCTTCGGAGTCGGACACCCGGAATTCACCCCTCCACTTT.

The CDR3 reads CATSEQARGQETQYF. CDR3 bases: TGTGCCACCAGTGAGCAGGCCAGGGGACAAGAGACCCAGTACTTC. The chain is built from TRBV24-1 and TRBJ2-5; D might be TRBD1 (6 bases). CDR1 is KGHDR and CDR2 is SFDVKD in the germline V gene. Deletions cut 4 bases from V and 2 bases from J, with 13 bases between. The CDR3 spans 15 residues.

This clonotype has ten or more counts. This chain links TRBV20-1 with TRBJ1-6; the D gene is possibly TRBD1 (6 bases). The CDR3 contains 15 residues. Germline V gene data show CDR1 as DFQATT and CDR2 as SNEGSKA (reference sequence). The ends were cut back, 6 bases at V and 0 bases at J, with 12 bases in the middle. CDR3 nucleotide sequence: TGCAGTGCCAGACAGGACCTCTCCTATAATTCACCCCTCCACTTT. This sequence encodes CSARQDLSYNSPLHF.

This clonotype was seen only once. A read error is likely, as this CDR3 ends without the conserved phenylalanine or tryptophan. It is unclear where the CDR3 begins or ends on the DNA, so no DNA is shown, and the CDR3 is as TCRdb lists it. This rearrangement joins TRBV10-3 to TRBJ1-2. Germline CDR1 reads ENHRY; CDR2 reads SYGVKD. The CDR3 comprises 14 residues, both ends counted. CDR3: CAISESRRLLSYAS.

J is TRBJ1-2 and V is TRBV10-3; 9 nucleotides line up with TRBD1. Germline-derived CDR1 and CDR2 are ENHRY and SYGVKD. The CDR3 has 13 amino acids. After removal of 10 bases from V and 4 bases from J, the junction contained 7 bases not matched to a gene. The CDR3 DNA reads TGTGCCAACCGGGACAGGGTCAGCTATGGCTACACCTTC. Protein sequence: CANRDRVSYGYTF.